This T cell receptor (beta chain) was profiled in a study of memory CD4+ T cells and cytomegalovirus serostatus. Study context: Healthy Belgian adult donors included about nine CMV-positive and more than 20 CMV-negative people.

The study, taken as a whole, reports: Repertoires predicted CMV serostatus with median bootstrapped AUC of roughly 0.95. Suggested: most of the CMV-linked TCR signature lies in CD4+ memory cells.

The sort gate was single viable CD3+CD4+CD8-CD45RO+ cells for memory CD4+ T cells. Total CD4+ T cells were enriched by CD4 positive selection. Germline loops: CDR1 SGHVS, CDR2 FNYEAQ. J was trimmed by 0 bases and V by 10 bases; bases with no gene match: 2. The CDR3 contains 13 residues. The assay was immunoSEQ multiplex PCR, and TCRdb's table has in-frame clones only and misses some. The top ten hold about 1.1% of the sample, which has around 50,000 clones, roughly 72% seen once. As concerns this clone: The antigen remains undetermined.

The sample was memory CD4+ T cells from blood. V usage is TRBV7-6 and J usage is TRBJ2-1; 8 bases match TRBD2. The clonotype comes from an adult in good health and CMV-seropositive. This chain's CDR3 is CATGTSSYNEQFF. The CDR3, as DNA: TGTGCCACCGGGACTAGCTCCTACAATGAGCAGTTCTTC. Filled out from reference TRBV7-6 and TRBJ2-1, the complete variable domain reads GAGVSQSPRYKVTKRGQDVALRCDPISGHVSLYWYRQALGQGPEFLTYFNYEAQQDKSGLPNDRFSAERPEGSISTLTIQRTEQRDSAMYRCATGTSSYNEQFFGPGTRLTVL.